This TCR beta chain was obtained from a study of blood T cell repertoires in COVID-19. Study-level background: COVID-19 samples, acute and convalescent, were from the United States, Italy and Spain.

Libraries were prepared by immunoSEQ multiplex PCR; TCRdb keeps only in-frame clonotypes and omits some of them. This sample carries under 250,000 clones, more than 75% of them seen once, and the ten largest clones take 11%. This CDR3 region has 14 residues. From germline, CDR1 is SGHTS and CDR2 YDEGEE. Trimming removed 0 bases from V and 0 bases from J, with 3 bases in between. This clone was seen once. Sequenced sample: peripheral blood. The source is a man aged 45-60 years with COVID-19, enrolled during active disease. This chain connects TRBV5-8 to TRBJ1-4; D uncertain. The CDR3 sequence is CASSLAATNEKLFF. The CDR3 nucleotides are TGTGCCAGCAGCTTGGCAGCAACTAATGAAAAACTGTTTTTT.